A selection of T cell receptor beta chains follows, all from one sample in a study of blood T cell repertoires in COVID-19. Profiled with immunoSEQ multiplex PCR; TCRdb holds only in-frame clones, not every one. The sample has approximately 400,000 clones; more than 70% are singletons. The specimen was peripheral blood. All receptors come from a man between 35 and 55 years old with acute or convalescent COVID-19. The CDR3 runs from the conserved cysteine through the conserved F or W. The order of the fields is clone size, V gene, J gene, D gene, CDR3 protein, CDR3 DNA. D genes are given only for firm matches. Clone size is stated in some rows and not others, as once, few, many or a class when expanded.

-	TRBV24-1	TRBJ2-1	-	CATSVGDEQFF	TGTGCCACCAGTGTAGGGGATGAGCAGTTCTTC
few	TRBV7-8	TRBJ2-1	-	CASGGVVDNEQFF	TGTGCCAGCGGAGGAGTGGTCGACAATGAGCAGTTCTTC
-	TRBV18	TRBJ1-1	-	CASSLGHLNTEAFF	TGTGCCAGCTCACTCGGACACCTGAACACTGAAGCTTTCTTT
-	TRBV12-3/TRBV12-4	TRBJ1-1	-	CASSLTENTEAFF	TGTGCCAGCAGCTTGACAGAGAACACTGAAGCTTTCTTT
-	TRBV28	TRBJ1-5	TRBD1	CASSFPGQILSNQPQHF	TGTGCCAGCAGTTTTCCGGGACAGATTCTTAGTAATCAGCCCCAGCATTTT
few	TRBV7-9	TRBJ2-1	-	CASSPSGTGPNEQFF	TGTGCCAGCAGCCCGAGCGGTACTGGGCCCAATGAGCAGTTCTTC
-	TRBV28	TRBJ1-2	-	CASLSGGYTF	TGTGCCAGCCTGAGTGGTGGCTACACCTTC
-	TRBV11-2	TRBJ2-2	-	CASSFDRYTGELFF	TGTGCCAGCAGCTTTGACAGATACACCGGGGAGCTGTTTTTT
-	TRBV4-3	TRBJ1-4	-	CASSHHTGTTNEKLFF	TGCGCCAGCAGCCATCATACAGGAACAACTAATGAAAAACTGTTTTTT
-	TRBV6-1	TRBJ1-1	TRBD1	CASSELGQGSEAFF	TGTGCCAGCAGTGAACTTGGACAGGGCAGTGAAGCTTTCTTT
once	TRBV4-1	TRBJ1-6	TRBD1	CASSQGPGQLLTHNSPLHF	TGCGCCAGCAGCCAAGGGCCGGGACAGCTACTGACGCATAATTCACCCCTCCACTTT
few	TRBV5-5	TRBJ2-2	TRBD2	CASSLAAGGGELFF	TGTGCCAGCAGCTTGGCCGCGGGGGGCGGGGAGCTGTTTTTT
-	TRBV5-6	TRBJ1-5	TRBD1	CASSQGQYGPQHF	TGTGCCAGCAGCCAGGGACAGTACGGGCCCCAGCATTTT
-	TRBV28	TRBJ2-5	TRBD2	CASSWPGTSGAETQYF	TGTGCCAGCAGTTGGCCCGGGACTAGCGGGGCGGAGACCCAGTACTTC
-	TRBV6-6	TRBJ2-1	TRBD1	CASSYSQGIEAFF	TGTGCCAGCAGTTACTCACAGGGGATCGAGGCGTTCTTC
-	TRBV10-3	TRBJ1-3	TRBD1	CAIRTGGGGNTIYF	TGTGCCATCAGGACAGGGGGCGGTGGAAACACCATATATTTT
-	TRBV29-1	TRBJ1-2	TRBD1	CSVLPTGGNYGYTF	TGCAGCGTTTTGCCGACAGGGGGCAACTATGGCTACACCTTC
-	TRBV25-1	TRBJ1-5	-	CASSEYGRGGRDQPQHF	TGTGCCAGCAGTGAATATGGAAGGGGGGGCCGGGACCAGCCCCAGCATTTT
-	TRBV6-5	TRBJ2-7	TRBD2	CASSYGLAGYEQYF	TGTGCCAGCAGTTACGGGCTAGCGGGCTACGAGCAGTACTTC
-	TRBV28	TRBJ2-7	TRBD1	CASSSTGGRIYEQYF	TGTGCCAGCAGTAGCACAGGGGGCCGGATCTACGAGCAGTACTTC
-	TRBV19	TRBJ2-1	-	CASSIGSSPAYNEQFF	TGTGCCAGTAGTATTGGGTCTAGCCCAGCCTACAATGAGCAGTTCTTC
-	TRBV29-1	TRBJ1-3	-	CSAVGSHHSGNTIYF	TGCAGCGCCGTGGGCAGTCACCACTCTGGAAACACCATATATTTT
-	TRBV18	TRBJ2-1	-	CASSTSDEQFF	TGTGCCAGCTCAACGAGTGATGAGCAGTTCTTC
-	TRBV7-8	TRBJ1-3	TRBD1	CASSFPGGRVAGNTIYF	TGTGCCAGCAGCTTTCCAGGGGGCAGAGTAGCTGGAAACACCATATATTTT
-	TRBV4-1	TRBJ2-1	TRBD2	CASSQRAGGPNEQFF	TGCGCCAGCAGCCAACGAGCGGGGGGCCCGAATGAGCAGTTCTTC
-	TRBV6-2/TRBV6-3	TRBJ2-7	-	CASSYGVRRGEQYF	TGTGCCAGCAGTTATGGTGTCAGGAGGGGCGAGCAGTACTTC
-	TRBV2	TRBJ2-7	TRBD2	CASRGLAGPYEQYF	TGTGCCAGCAGGGGACTAGCGGGCCCCTACGAGCAGTACTTC
-	TRBV3-1/TRBV3-2	TRBJ2-1	-	CASSLGRGEQFF	TGTGCCAGCAGCCTCGGCCGGGGTGAGCAGTTCTTC
-	TRBV19	TRBJ2-7	-	CASSEVQGEAYEQYF	TGTGCCAGTAGTGAAGTCCAAGGGGAGGCCTACGAGCAGTACTTC
-	TRBV5-8	TRBJ1-3	-	CASSLVPRGNTIYF	TGTGCCAGCAGCTTGGTCCCGAGGGGAAACACCATATATTTT
once	TRBV4-2	TRBJ2-7	TRBD2	CASSLLAGALYEQYF	TGTGCCAGCAGCCTTTTAGCGGGAGCTCTCTACGAGCAGTACTTC
-	TRBV3-1/TRBV3-2	TRBJ2-5	-	CASSQGHSQETQYF	TGTGCCAGCAGCCAGGGACACAGCCAAGAGACCCAGTACTTC
few	TRBV2	TRBJ1-4	TRBD1	CASNRDRGATNEKLFF	TGTGCCAGCAATAGGGACAGGGGGGCAACTAATGAAAAACTGTTTTTT
-	TRBV19	TRBJ2-5	TRBD2	CASRRTSGRAAETQYF	TGTGCCAGTAGACGGACTAGCGGGAGGGCCGCGGAGACCCAGTACTTC
-	TRBV6-4	TRBJ1-6	-	CASSESRDSPLHF	TGTGCCAGCAGTGAAAGCAGGGATTCACCCCTCCACTTT
-	TRBV2	TRBJ1-5	-	CASSEAGPPQHF	TGTGCCAGCAGTGAAGCGGGGCCGCCCCAGCATTTT
-	TRBV10-3	TRBJ1-4	-	CAISVGRQDEKLFF	TGTGCCATCAGTGTAGGCAGGCAAGATGAAAAACTGTTTTTT
once	TRBV18	TRBJ1-1	-	CASSFDEGNTEAFF	TGTGCCAGCTCATTCGACGAGGGGAACACTGAAGCTTTCTTT
once	TRBV28	TRBJ1-5	TRBD1	CASRRQGARGNQPQHF	TGTGCCAGCAGGCGGCAGGGGGCCCGAGGCAATCAGCCCCAGCATTTT
-	TRBV7-3	TRBJ2-5	TRBD1	CASSSPTGTGRETQYF	TGTGCCAGCAGCTCGCCGACCGGGACAGGGAGAGAGACCCAGTACTTC
-	TRBV27	TRBJ1-3	-	CASSLNYRMRSSGNTIYF	TGTGCCAGCAGTTTAAACTACAGGATGCGGAGCTCTGGAAACACCATATATTTT
-	TRBV27	TRBJ2-1	-	CASSPNSGVSYNEQFF	TGTGCCAGCAGTCCAAATAGCGGAGTCTCCTACAATGAGCAGTTCTTC
-	TRBV11-2	TRBJ2-7	-	CASGVTPGKYEQYF	TGTGCCAGCGGGGTGACGCCCGGGAAATACGAGCAGTACTTC